This TCR beta chain was captured by sequencing in a study of CD8 T cells in ankylosing spondylitis. Ten or more counts support this clonotype. Its antigen is unknown. One entry per CDR3 protein, called by TCRdb with MiXCR from the 5' RACE reads. The sample yields around 430,000 distinct CDR3 sequences, about a sixth seen once. Broader study findings: In ankylosing spondylitis patients, matched synovial fluid reportedly showed significant enrichment of disease-linked clones. Seemingly distinctive of ankylosing spondylitis blood was a TCR beta motif formed by eight highly homologous variants.

Germline V lookup: CDR1 SGHTA, CDR2 FQGNSA. Trimming removed 0 bases from V and 11 bases from J, with 5 bases in between. The CDR3 runs 11 residues. This receptor was taken from a male donor with ankylosing spondylitis. The chain joins TRBV7-2 to TRBJ1-3; no definite D call. The sample was blood, either unsorted or a sorted T cell fraction (not recorded which). Here the CDR3 reads CASSLAGAIYF. CDR3 nucleotide sequence: TGTGCCAGCAGCTTAGCGGGAGCCATATATTTT.